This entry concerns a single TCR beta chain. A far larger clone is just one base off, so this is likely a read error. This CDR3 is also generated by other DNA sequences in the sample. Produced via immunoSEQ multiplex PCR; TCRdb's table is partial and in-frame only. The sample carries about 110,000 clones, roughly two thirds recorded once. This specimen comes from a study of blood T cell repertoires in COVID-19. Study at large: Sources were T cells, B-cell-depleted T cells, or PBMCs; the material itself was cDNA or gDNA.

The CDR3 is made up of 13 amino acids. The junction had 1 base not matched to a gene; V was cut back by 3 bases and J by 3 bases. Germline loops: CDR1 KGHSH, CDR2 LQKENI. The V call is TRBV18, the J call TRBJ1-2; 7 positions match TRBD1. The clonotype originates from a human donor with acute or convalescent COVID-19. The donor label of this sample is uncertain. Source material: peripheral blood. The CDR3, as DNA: TGTGCCAGCTCACCCGGGACAGACTATGGCTACACCTTC. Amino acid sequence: CASSPGTDYGYTF.